Each of the 14 T cell receptor beta chains below was sequenced from the same sample in a study of shared clonotypes between healthy human individuals. The table came from immunoSEQ multiplex PCR; TCRdb's copy has only in-frame clones and leaves some out. The repertoire holds 2 million to 2.5 million clones, with about 90% as singletons. Sample: naive CD4+ T cells from PBMCs. Subset: CD45RA+ positively selected. The receptors shown here come from a man aged 18 to 35 in good health. Some clones in this sample may be carry-over from other donors' samples.

V usage is TRBV27 and J usage is TRBJ2-2; D unclear. Germline V gives CDR1 MNHEY, CDR2 SMNVEV (reference sequence). The V end was cut by 8 bases, the J end by 5 bases, with 18 bases between. The CDR3 contains 15 residues. The CDR3 here is CASRRVEVKTGELFF. CDR3 in DNA: TGTGCCAGCCGCCGTGTTGAGGTTAAGACCGGGGAGCTGTTTTTT.

The chain recombines TRBV11-2 with TRBJ1-5; D unresolved. Germline V lookup: CDR1 SGHAT, CDR2 FQNNGV. V was trimmed by 1 base and J by 3 bases, leaving 7 bases between them. The CDR3 loop spans 14 amino acids. The CDR3 loop is CASSLGAVNQPQHF. The CDR3 DNA is TGTGCCAGCAGCTTAGGTGCGGTCAATCAGCCCCAGCATTTT.

The J gene is TRBJ2-1, the V gene TRBV5-4, with 7 bases matching TRBD2. Per the germline V gene, CDR1 is SGHNT and CDR2 is YYREEE (reference sequence). This CDR3 region has 13 residues. Trimming removed 2 bases from V and 5 bases from J; junction bases left unmatched: 1. The CDR3 DNA sequence: TGTGCCAGCAGCTTAACTAGCGACAATGAGCAGTTCTTC. Encoded protein: CASSLTSDNEQFF.

This clone was seen only once. The chain employs TRBV4-1 and TRBJ1-1; possible D gene TRBD1, 5 bases. Trimming left V 0 bases short and J 10 bases short, with 21 bases between. CDR1 is MGHRA and CDR2 is YSYEKL in the germline V gene. This CDR3 spans 16 amino acids. CDR3 bases: TGCGCCAGCAGCCAAGATATCTCCCCGGGCCCCGGGGGAGCTTTCTTT. Amino acid sequence: CASSQDISPGPGGAFF.

The genes are TRBV27 and TRBJ2-5; D gene uncertain. CDR1 and CDR2 from the germline V gene are MNHEY and SMNVEV (reference sequence). CDR3 length equals 13 residues. The V and J ends lost 1 base and 0 bases respectively, with 3 bases between them. This CDR3 is CASSLLDQETQYF. CDR3 nucleotides: TGTGCCAGCAGTTTATTAGACCAAGAGACCCAGTACTTC.

The rearrangement uses TRBV6-6 and TRBJ2-7, with D possibly called TRBD1 or TRBD2 (6 bases each). Trimming pared 2 bases from V and 1 base from J, leaving 9 bases between. CDR1 is MNHNY and CDR2 is SVGAGI in the germline V gene (reference sequence). The CDR3 has 14 residues. CDR3 in DNA: TGTGCCAGCAGTTACGGGGGGCCTTCCTACGAGCAGTACTTC. Its protein product is CASSYGGPSYEQYF.

This clone was counted a single time. The V and J genes are TRBV7-2 and TRBJ2-5, with 15 positions matching TRBD2. J lost 5 bases, V lost 5 bases, and 6 bases had no gene match. This CDR3 contains 16 residues. Germline V gene lookup returns CDR1 SGHTA and CDR2 FQGNSA. The CDR3 spells CASSRTSGRALETQYF. CDR3 in DNA: TGTGCCAGCAGCAGGACTAGCGGGAGGGCCTTGGAGACCCAGTACTTC.

In regard to this clone: This sample also contains other DNA sequences that code for the same CDR3. V gene TRBV10-2 combines with J gene TRBJ2-7, with D perhaps matching TRBD1 (5 bases). Germline V lookup: CDR1 WSHSY, CDR2 SAAADI. V lost 5 bases and J 1 base, leaving 6 bases between the germline ends. CDR3 length: 12 amino acids. CDR3 region: CASSQGSYEQYF. The CDR3 DNA follows: TGCGCCAGCAGTCAGGGTTCCTACGAGCAGTACTTC.

This chain joins TRBV6-1 and TRBJ2-5; the D gene is possibly TRBD1 (5 bases). CDR1 is MNHNS, CDR2 SASEGT, per germline. CDR3 length: 13 residues. Trimming pared 5 bases from V and 0 bases from J, leaving 7 bases between. CDR3 region: CASSSTDQETQYF. CDR3 bases: TGTGCCAGCAGTTCGACAGACCAAGAGACCCAGTACTTC.

V gene TRBV5-1 combines with J gene TRBJ2-3; no firm D call. The CDR3 length is 15 residues. V shed 3 bases and J shed 1 base, with 12 bases lying between them. Germline V gene lookup returns CDR1 SGHRS and CDR2 YFSETQ. In DNA, the CDR3 is TGCGCCAGCAGCTCCAATAGGGCGGGCACAGATACGCAGTATTTT. This translates into CASSSNRAGTDTQYF.

This clone was counted a single time. The chain couples TRBV7-2 to TRBJ2-3; 12 nucleotides match TRBD1. The CDR3 spans 16 residues. CDR1 and CDR2 from the germline V gene are SGHTA and FQGNSA. The V gene end was trimmed by 3 bases and the J gene end by 6 bases; junction bases not matched to a gene: 7. CDR3 in DNA: TGTGCCAGCAGCTTGGCCGGGACAGGGGGCTCGGATACGCAGTATTTT. Translating gives CASSLAGTGGSDTQYF.

This clone was seen only once. CDR3 region: CASSSPSGSNYEQYF. The CDR3, as DNA: TGTGCCAGCAGTTCCCCTAGCGGGAGTAATTACGAGCAGTACTTC. This chain links TRBV6-5 with TRBJ2-7, with 10 bases that match TRBD2. V gave up 4 bases and J gave up 4 bases; unmatched junction bases: 7. The CDR3 consists of 15 residues. Per germline, CDR1 MNHEY and CDR2 SVGAGI.

The chain carries TRBV2 and TRBJ2-3, with D uncertain. Trimming took off 5 bases at V and 6 bases at J, with 6 bases between the two ends. From germline, CDR1 is SNHLY and CDR2 FYNNEI. The CDR3 is made up of 11 amino acids. CDR3 bases: TGTGCCAGCAGTTGGAGCGATACGCAGTATTTT. It translates to CASSWSDTQYF.

V is TRBV15 and J is TRBJ1-5; unclear D gene. CDR3 length: 13 residues. The V gene's germline CDR1 is LNHNV and CDR2 YYDKDF (reference sequence). Trimming cost V 4 bases and J 3 bases, with 7 bases left between them. The CDR3 protein is CATSNHINQPQHF. CDR3 sequence (DNA): TGTGCCACCAGCAACCACATCAATCAGCCCCAGCATTTT.